One T cell receptor (beta chain) is described in this entry. Its cognate antigen has yet to be identified. No quality values exist for individual bases; no much larger clone is one base distant. Participants in the prospective study were enrolled through a virtual design, were aged roughly 18 to 100 years, and lived in approximately 25 United States geographic areas. In the prospective study, participants were assigned to cohorts based on the clinical history participants reported in a screening survey and a study questionnaire. For ImmuneRACE Cohort 3, a participant was defined as recovered based on two consecutive negative NP/OP PCR tests, clearance by a healthcare professional, or resolution of symptoms. Each participant in the prospective study had whole blood, serum and a nasopharyngeal or oropharyngeal swab collected by mobile phlebotomists. Prospective study participants could optionally give additional blood draws and questionnaires over an approximately 2-month period. Blood samples from the prospective study were shipped frozen or at room temperature prior to DNA extraction.

The record originates from a study of blood T cell repertoires in COVID-19 (TCRdb year 2020). At the level of the whole study: Samples from collaborators originated in the United States, Italy and Spain and spanned both the acute and convalescent phases of COVID-19. Samples came from the ongoing ImmuneRACE study (first 160 participants) plus 1,254 subjects from 6 global collaborators. The repertoires were made available in a free public database intended to serve as a resource for research on the immune response to SARS-CoV-2. The material from the prospective study consisted of cDNA or gDNA derived from T cells, B-cell-depleted T cells, or PBMCs. Where HLA class I and class II types were available, the types were taken from metadata supplied by the sample provider, not from assay-based typing. Subjects who had been exposed to COVID-19, were actively infected with it, or had recovered from it provided the deeply sampled blood TCRbeta repertoires that made up the dataset. The sample metadata nearly always contained a de-identified subject ID, COVID-19 status, age in years and sex. Results and caveats for the whole study, not just this receptor: The amount of clinical and demographic metadata varied by source and participant and was provided uncurated.

According to the germline V gene, CDR1 reads MNHEY and CDR2 reads SVGAGI. From the cysteine through the phenylalanine, the CDR3 covers 15 amino acids. Solely the CDR3 DNA is kept, with 45 bases framed from the first base. At the junction V is shortened by 6 bases and J by 0 bases; bases outside the gene matches: 5. TCRbeta CDR3 regions were amplified from genomic DNA using the immunoSEQ Assay, a bias-controlled multiplex PCR. The original methods were these. Within the assay, amplification of reference gene primers was used to estimate how many nucleated cells each sample contained. To quantify the absolute abundance of each unique TCRbeta CDR3 rearrangement, sequence reads were collapsed and filtered. Productive Simpson clonality was computed per sample as the square root of Simpson's diversity index over productive rearrangements. TCRdb re-hosts the immuneACCESS table, in-frame sequences only. Its copies lack some clones; in the studies checked, an unresolved V gene accounts for under half of them, and the cause for the rest is not known. V and J calls and clone size are those listed in that table; D and trimming were worked out from the DNA. The sample records a few hundred thousand clones, roughly 91% of which are singletons. In total, the top ten clones hold around 0.6% of the sample.

This TCR was recovered from a man aged 18 to 35 who had recovered from COVID-19. The V and J segments used are TRBV6-5 and TRBJ2-3; TRBD2 lines up with 8 middle nucleotides. Sequenced material: PBMCs or T cells enriched from blood (not recorded which). In nucleotides, the sequence is TGTGCCAGCAGCCGCGGGACTAGAAGCACAGATACGCAGTATTTT. The resulting protein is CASSRGTRSTDTQYF.